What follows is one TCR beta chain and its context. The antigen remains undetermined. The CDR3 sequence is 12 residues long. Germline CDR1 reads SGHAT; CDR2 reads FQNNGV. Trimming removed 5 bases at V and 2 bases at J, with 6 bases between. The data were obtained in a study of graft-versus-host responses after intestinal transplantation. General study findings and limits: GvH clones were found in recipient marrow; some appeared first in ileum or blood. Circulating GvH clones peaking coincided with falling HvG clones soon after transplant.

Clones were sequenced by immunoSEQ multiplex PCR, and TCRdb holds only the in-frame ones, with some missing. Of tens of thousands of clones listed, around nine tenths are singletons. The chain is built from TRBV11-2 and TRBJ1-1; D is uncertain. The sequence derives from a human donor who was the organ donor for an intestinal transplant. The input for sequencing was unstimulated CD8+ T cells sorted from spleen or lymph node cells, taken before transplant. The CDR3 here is CASSTRNTEAFF. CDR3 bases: TGTGCCAGCAGCACAAGAAACACTGAAGCTTTCTTT. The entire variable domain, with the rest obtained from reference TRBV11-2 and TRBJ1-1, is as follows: EAGVAQSPRYKIIEKRQSVAFWCNPISGHATLYWYQQILGQGPKLLIQFQNNGVVDDSQLPKDRFSAERLKGVDSTLKIQPAKLEDSAVYLCASSTRNTEAFFGQGTRLTVV.